This TCR beta chain was profiled in a study of identical twins. Study-level findings and limits: The analysis was cross-sectional rather than longitudinal within donors.

Germline assignment: CDR1 SGDLS and CDR2 YYNGEE. The CDR3 has 15 residues. V gave up 4 bases and J gave up 6 bases; unmatched junction bases: 8. This clonotype was observed a handful of times. Its antigen is as yet unknown. MiXCR, run by TCRdb on the 5' RACE reads, gives a single entry per CDR3 protein. The table records a few hundred thousand distinct CDR3 sequences, approximately 17% of them present only once. The chain is built from TRBV9 and TRBJ2-1; TRBD2 matches at 9 bases. The sequence was collected from a man between 50 and 59 years old in good health. The sample consisted of naive T cells sorted from blood. The CDR3 is CASSPRVSGGNEQFF. In DNA form, the CDR3 reads TGTGCCAGCAGCCCAAGAGTTAGCGGGGGCAATGAGCAGTTCTTC. The variable domain in full, with the rest retrieved from reference TRBV9 and TRBJ2-1, is DSGVTQTPKHLITATGQRVTLRCSPRSGDLSVYWYQQSLDQGLQFLIQYYNGEERAKGNILERFSAQQFPDLHSELNLSSLELGDSALYFCASSPRVSGGNEQFFGPGTRLTVL.